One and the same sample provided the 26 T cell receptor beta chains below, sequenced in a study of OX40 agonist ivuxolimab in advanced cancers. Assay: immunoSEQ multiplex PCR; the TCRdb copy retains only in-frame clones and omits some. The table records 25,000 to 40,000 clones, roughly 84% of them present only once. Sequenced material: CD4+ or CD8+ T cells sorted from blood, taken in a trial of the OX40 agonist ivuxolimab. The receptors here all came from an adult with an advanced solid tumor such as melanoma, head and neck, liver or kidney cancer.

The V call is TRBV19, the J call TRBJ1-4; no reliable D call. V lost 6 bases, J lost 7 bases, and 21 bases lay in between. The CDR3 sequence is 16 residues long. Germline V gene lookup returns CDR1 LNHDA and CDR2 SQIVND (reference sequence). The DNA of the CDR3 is TGTGCCAGTAGGATTACTAATATGGCCATGGGTGAAAAACTGTTTTTT. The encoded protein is CASRITNMAMGEKLFF.

In nucleotides, the CDR3 is TGCAGCGTTGAGGTCCCGGGACAGGGGTTCTCCTACGAGCAGTACTTC. Translation: CSVEVPGQGFSYEQYF. The chain combines TRBV29-1 with TRBJ2-7; 10 bases line up with TRBD1. After removal of 3 bases from V and 0 bases from J, the junction contained 8 bases not matched to a gene. The CDR3 has 16 amino acids. Looked up from germline, CDR1 is SQVTM and CDR2 is ANQGSEA.

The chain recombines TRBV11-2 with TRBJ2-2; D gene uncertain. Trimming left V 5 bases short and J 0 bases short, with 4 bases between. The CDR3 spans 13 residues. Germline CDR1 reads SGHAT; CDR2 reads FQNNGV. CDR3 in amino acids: CASSPPNTGELFF. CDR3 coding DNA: TGTGCCAGCAGCCCACCGAACACCGGGGAGCTGTTTTTT.

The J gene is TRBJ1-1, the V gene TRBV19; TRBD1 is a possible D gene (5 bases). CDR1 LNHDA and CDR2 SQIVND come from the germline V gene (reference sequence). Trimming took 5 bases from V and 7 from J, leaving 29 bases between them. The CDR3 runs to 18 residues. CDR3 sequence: CASSGEGPGPLQKIEAFF. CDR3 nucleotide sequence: TGTGCCAGTAGTGGGGAGGGGCCCGGGCCCCTTCAGAAAATTGAAGCTTTCTTT.

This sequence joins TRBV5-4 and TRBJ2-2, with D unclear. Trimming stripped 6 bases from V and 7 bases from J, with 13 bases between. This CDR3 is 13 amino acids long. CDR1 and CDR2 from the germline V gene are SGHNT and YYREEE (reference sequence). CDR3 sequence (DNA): TGTGCCAGCACCCAGTGGGGTGTCGGGGAGCTGTTTTTT. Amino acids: CASTQWGVGELFF.

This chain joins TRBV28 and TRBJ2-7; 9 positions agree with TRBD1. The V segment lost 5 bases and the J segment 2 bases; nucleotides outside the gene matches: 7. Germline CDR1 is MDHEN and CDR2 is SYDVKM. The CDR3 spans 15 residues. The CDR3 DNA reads TGTGCCAGCAGTCTACAGGGGGCTATGGCCTACGAGCAGTACTTC. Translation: CASSLQGAMAYEQYF.

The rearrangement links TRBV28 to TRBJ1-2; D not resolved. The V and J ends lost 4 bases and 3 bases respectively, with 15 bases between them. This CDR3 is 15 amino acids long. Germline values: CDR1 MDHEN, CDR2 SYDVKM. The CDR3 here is CASSWTQWPYYGYTF. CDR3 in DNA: TGTGCCAGCAGTTGGACCCAATGGCCCTACTATGGCTACACCTTC.

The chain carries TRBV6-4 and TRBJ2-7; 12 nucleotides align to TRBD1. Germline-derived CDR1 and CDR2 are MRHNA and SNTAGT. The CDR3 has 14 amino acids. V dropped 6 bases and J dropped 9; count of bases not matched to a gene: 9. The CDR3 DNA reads TGTGCCAGCAGGCCCACCGGGACAGGGGGCCTGCAGTACTTC. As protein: CASRPTGTGGLQYF.

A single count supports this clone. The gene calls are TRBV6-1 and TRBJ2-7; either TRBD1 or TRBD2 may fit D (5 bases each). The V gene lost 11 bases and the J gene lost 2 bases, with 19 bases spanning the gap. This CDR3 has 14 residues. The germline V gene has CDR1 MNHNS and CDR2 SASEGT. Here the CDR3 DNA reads TGTGCCGGGAAAGGGGAAGCGGAAACCTACGAGCAGTACTTC. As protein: CAGKGEAETYEQYF.

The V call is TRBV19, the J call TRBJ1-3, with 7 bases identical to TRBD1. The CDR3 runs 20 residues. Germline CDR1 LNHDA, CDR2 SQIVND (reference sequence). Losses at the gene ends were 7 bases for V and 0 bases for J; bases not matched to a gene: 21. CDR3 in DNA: TGTGCCAGTACCGGGTATCCCGGGACAGAGAAAACCTACTCTGGAAACACCATATATTTT. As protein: CASTGYPGTEKTYSGNTIYF.

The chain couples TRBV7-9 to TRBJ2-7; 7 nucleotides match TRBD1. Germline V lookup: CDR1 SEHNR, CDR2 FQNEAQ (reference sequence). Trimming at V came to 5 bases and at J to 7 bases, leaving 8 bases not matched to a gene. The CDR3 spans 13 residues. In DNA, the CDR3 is TGTGCCAGCAGCGGACAGGCCCTTCGAGAGCAGTACTTC. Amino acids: CASSGQALREQYF.

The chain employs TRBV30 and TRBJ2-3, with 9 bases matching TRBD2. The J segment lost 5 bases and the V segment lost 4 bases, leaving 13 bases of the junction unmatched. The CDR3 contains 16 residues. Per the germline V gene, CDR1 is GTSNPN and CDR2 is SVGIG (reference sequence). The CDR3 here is CAWKYIAGAPGDTQYF. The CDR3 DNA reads TGTGCCTGGAAGTATATAGCGGGGGCGCCTGGAGATACGCAGTATTTT.

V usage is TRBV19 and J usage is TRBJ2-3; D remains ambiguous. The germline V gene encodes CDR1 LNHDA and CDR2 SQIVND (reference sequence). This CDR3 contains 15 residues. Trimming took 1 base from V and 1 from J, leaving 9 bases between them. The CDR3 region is CASSIGPAGTDTQYF. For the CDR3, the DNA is TGTGCCAGTAGTATAGGGCCTGCTGGCACAGATACGCAGTATTTT.

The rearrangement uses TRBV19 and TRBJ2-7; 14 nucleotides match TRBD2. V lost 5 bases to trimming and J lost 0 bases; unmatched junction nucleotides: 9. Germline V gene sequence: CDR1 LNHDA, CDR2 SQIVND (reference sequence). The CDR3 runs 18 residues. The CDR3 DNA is TGTGCCAGTAGTGCAGACGTAGGGACTAGCGGGAGCTCCTACGAGCAGTACTTC. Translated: CASSADVGTSGSSYEQYF.

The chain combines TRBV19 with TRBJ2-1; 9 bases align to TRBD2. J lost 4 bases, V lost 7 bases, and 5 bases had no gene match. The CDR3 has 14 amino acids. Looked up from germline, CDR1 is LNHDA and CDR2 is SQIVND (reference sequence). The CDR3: CASNRAGGYNEQFF. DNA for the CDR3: TGTGCCAGTAATCGAGCGGGGGGTTACAATGAGCAGTTCTTC.

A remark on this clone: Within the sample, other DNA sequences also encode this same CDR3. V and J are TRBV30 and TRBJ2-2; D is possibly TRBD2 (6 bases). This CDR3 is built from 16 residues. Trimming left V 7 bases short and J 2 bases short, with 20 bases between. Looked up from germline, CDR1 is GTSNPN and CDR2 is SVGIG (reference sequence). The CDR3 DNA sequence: TGTGCCTTTATCCTGGCGGGGCTAAGTAACACCGGGGAGCTGTTTTTT. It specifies CAFILAGLSNTGELFF.

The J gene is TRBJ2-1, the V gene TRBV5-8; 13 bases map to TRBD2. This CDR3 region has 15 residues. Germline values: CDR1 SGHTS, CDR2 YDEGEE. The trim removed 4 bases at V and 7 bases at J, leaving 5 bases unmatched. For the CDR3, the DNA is TGTGCCAGCAGCCTGGGACTAGCGGGAAGGAATGAGCAGTTCTTC. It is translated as CASSLGLAGRNEQFF.

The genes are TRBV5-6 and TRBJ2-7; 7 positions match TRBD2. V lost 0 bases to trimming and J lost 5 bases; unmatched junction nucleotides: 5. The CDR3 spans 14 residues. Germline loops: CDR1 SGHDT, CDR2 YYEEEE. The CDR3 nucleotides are TGTGCCAGCAGCTTGGGGCAGGGAGGGGACGAGCAGTACTTC. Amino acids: CASSLGQGGDEQYF. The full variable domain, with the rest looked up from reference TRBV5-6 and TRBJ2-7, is DAGVTQSPTHLIKTRGQQVTLRCSPKSGHDTVSWYQQALGQGPQFIFQYYEEEERQRGNFPDRFSGHQFPNYSSELNVNALLLGDSALYLCASSLGQGGDEQYFGPGTRLTVT.

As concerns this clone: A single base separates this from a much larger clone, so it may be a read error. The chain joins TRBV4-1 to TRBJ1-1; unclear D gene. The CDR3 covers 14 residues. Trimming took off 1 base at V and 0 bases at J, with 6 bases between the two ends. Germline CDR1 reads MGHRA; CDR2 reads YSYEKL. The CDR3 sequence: CASSQVSLNTEAFF. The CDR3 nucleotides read TGCGCCAGCAGCCAAGTTAGTCTGAACACTGAAGCTTTCTTT.

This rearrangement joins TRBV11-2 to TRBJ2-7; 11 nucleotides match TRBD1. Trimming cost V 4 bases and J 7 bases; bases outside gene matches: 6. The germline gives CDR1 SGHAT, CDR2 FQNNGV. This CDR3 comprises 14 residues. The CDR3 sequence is CASSSGQGAWEQYF. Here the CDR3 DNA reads TGTGCCAGCAGCTCCGGACAGGGGGCATGGGAGCAGTACTTC.

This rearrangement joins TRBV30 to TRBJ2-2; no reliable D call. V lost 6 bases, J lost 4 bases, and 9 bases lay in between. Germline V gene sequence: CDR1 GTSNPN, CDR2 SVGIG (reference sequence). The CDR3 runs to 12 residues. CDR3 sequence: CACLGATGELFF. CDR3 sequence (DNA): TGTGCCTGCCTCGGTGCCACCGGGGAGCTGTTTTTT.

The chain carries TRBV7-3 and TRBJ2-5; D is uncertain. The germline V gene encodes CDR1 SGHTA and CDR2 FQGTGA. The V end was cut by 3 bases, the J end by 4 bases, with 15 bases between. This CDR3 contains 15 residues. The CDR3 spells CASSFSPALVETQYF. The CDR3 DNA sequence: TGTGCCAGCAGCTTTTCCCCGGCCTTAGTAGAGACCCAGTACTTC. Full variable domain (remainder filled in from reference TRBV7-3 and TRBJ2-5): GAGVSQTPSNKVTEKGKYVELRCDPISGHTALYWYRQSLGQGPEFLIYFQGTGAADDSGLPNDRFFAVRPEGSVSTLKIQRTERGDSAVYLCASSFSPALVETQYFGPGTRLLVL.

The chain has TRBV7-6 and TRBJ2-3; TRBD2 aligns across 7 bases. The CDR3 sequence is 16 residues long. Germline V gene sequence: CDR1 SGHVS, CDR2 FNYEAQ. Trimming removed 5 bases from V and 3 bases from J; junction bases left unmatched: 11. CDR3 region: CASSLQWGGETDTQYF. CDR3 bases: TGTGCCAGCAGCCTACAGTGGGGGGGAGAAACAGATACGCAGTATTTT.

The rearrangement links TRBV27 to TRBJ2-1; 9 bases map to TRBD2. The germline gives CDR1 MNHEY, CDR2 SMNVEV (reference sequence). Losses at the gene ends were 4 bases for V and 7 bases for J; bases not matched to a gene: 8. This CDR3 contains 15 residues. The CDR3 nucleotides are TGTGCCAGCAGTTCAGGGACTAGCATAGGGAATGAGCAGTTCTTC. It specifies CASSSGTSIGNEQFF.

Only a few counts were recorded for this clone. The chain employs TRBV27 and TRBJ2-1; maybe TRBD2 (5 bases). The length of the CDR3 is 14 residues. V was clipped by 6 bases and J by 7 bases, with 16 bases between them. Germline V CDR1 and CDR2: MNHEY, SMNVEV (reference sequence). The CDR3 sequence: CASSPPRTGNEQFF. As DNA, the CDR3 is TGTGCCAGCAGCCCCCCCCGGACTGGGAATGAGCAGTTCTTC.

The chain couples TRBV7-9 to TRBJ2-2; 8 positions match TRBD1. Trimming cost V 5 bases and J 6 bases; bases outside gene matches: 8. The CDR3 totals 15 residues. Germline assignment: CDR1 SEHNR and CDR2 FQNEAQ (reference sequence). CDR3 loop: CASSLRTGNPGELFF. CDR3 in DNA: TGTGCCAGCAGCCTACGGACAGGGAATCCCGGGGAGCTGTTTTTT.